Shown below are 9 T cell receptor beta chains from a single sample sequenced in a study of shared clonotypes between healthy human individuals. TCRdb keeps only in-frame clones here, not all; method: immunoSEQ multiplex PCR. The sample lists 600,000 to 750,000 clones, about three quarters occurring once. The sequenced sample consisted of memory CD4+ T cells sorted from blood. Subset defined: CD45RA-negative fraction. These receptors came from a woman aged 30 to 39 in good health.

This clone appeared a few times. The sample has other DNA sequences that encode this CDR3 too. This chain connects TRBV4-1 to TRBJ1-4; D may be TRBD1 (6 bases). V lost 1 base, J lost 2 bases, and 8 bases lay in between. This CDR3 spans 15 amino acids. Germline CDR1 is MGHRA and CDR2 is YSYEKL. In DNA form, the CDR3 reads TGCGCCAGCAGCCAAGTGGGGGGCACTAATGAAAAACTGTTTTTT. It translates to CASSQVGGTNEKLFF.

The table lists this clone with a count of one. The CDR3 spells CASSLGTTKETQYF. CDR3 DNA: TGCGCCAGCAGCCTAGGGACTACTAAAGAGACCCAGTACTTC. J is TRBJ2-5 and V is TRBV5-1; 7 bases align to TRBD2. Per the germline V gene, CDR1 is SGHRS and CDR2 is YFSETQ. Trimming removed 4 bases from V and 3 bases from J; junction bases left unmatched: 6. CDR3 length: 14 residues.

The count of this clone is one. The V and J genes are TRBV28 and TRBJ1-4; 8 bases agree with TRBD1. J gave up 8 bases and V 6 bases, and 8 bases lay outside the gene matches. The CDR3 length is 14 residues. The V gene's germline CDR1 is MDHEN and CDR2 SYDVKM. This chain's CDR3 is CASSGQGGNEKLFF. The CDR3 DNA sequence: TGTGCCAGCAGCGGACAGGGCGGGAACGAAAAACTGTTTTTT.

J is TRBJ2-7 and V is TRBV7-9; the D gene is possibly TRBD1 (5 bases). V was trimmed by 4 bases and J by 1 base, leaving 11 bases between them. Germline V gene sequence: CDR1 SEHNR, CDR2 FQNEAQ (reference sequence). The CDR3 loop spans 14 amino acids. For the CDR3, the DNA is TGTGCCAGCAGCTCAACAGGCAGATCCTACGAGCAGTACTTC. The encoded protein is CASSSTGRSYEQYF.

The CDR3 loop reads CASSSQPGQGDTGELFF. The CDR3 DNA is TGTGCCAGTAGCAGTCAACCGGGACAGGGGGACACCGGGGAGCTGTTTTTT. V gene TRBV19 combines with J gene TRBJ2-2, with 11 bases that match TRBD1. Per germline, CDR1 LNHDA and CDR2 SQIVND (reference sequence). The trim removed 6 bases at V and 3 bases at J, leaving 9 bases unmatched. CDR3 size: 17 residues.

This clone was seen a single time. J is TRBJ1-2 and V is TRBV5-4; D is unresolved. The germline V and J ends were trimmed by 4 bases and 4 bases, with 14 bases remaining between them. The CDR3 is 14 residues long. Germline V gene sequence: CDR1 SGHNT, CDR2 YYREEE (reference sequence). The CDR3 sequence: CASSPTEALYGYTF. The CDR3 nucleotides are TGTGCCAGCAGCCCAACGGAGGCCCTCTATGGCTACACCTTC.

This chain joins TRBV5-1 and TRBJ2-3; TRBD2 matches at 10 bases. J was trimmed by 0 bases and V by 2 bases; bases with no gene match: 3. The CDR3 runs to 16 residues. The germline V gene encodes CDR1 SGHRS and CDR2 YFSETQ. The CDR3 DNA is TGCGCCAGCAGCTTACTAGCGGGACGTAGCACAGATACGCAGTATTTT. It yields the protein CASSLLAGRSTDTQYF.

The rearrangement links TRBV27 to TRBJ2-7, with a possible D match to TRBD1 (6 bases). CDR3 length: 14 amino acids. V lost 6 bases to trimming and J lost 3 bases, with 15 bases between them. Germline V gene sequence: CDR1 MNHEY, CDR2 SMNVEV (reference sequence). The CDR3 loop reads CASRSIRGFYEQYF. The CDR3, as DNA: TGTGCCAGCAGGTCAATTAGGGGGTTCTACGAGCAGTACTTC.

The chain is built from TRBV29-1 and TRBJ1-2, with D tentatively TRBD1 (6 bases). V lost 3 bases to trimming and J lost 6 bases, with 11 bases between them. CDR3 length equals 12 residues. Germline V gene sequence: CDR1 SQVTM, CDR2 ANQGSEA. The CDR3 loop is CSVDPSGDGYTF. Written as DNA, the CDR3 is TGCAGCGTTGATCCGTCAGGGGATGGCTACACCTTC. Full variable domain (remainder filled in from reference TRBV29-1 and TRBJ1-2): SAVISQKPSRDICQRGTSLTIQCQVDSQVTMMFWYRQQPGQSLTLIATANQGSEATYESGFVIDKFPISRPNLTFSTLTVSNMSPEDSSIYLCSVDPSGDGYTFGSGTRLTVV.